The 27 T cell receptor beta chains reported below all come from one sample, sequenced in a study of identical twins. TCRdb re-analysed the 5' RACE reads in MiXCR, keeping a single row per CDR3 protein. The sample includes a few hundred thousand distinct CDR3 sequences, around 9.6% of them seen just once. This sample was also put to use in a study of yellow fever vaccine responses in identical twins.

The sequencing input was PBMCs. All receptors come from a woman aged 18-29 years in good health.

This clonotype was counted at least ten times. The rearrangement uses TRBV2 and TRBJ1-1; possibly TRBD1 for D (5 bases). CDR1 and CDR2 from the germline V gene are SNHLY and FYNNEI. The CDR3 totals 14 residues. V lost 4 bases, J lost 5 bases, and 14 bases lay in between. CDR3: CASSGGTKGTEAFF. CDR3 in DNA: TGTGCCAGCAGTGGGGGGACCAAGGGGACTGAAGCTTTCTTT.

The V gene is TRBV4-1, the J gene TRBJ2-3, with D hard to call. Trimming took 2 bases from V and 0 from J, leaving 9 bases between them. Germline lookup yields CDR1 MGHRA and CDR2 YSYEKL. CDR3 length: 15 amino acids. CDR3 residues: CASSQSPESTDTQYF. CDR3 bases: TGCGCCAGCAGCCAATCTCCGGAAAGCACAGATACGCAGTATTTT.

The sample holds many counts of this clonotype. The chain carries TRBV12-3 or TRBV12-4 and TRBJ1-2, with D uncertain. Trimming pared 5 bases from V and 8 bases from J, leaving 15 bases between. The CDR3 extends over 13 amino acids. The CDR3 nucleotides are TGTGCCAGCAGTACGGGCCGAGCGAGGGGCTACACCTTC. This translates into CASSTGRARGYTF.

This clonotype has only a few counts. One end of the junction fails to match germline, which may point to a read error. The chain has TRBV7-7 and TRBJ2-1; 9 bases fit TRBD1. The CDR3 spans 15 residues. CDR1 is SSHAT, CDR2 FNYEAQ, per germline (reference sequence). The CDR3 DNA sequence: TGTGCTAGCAGCGCACAGGGGGCAACCTACAATGAGCAGTTCTTC. It yields the protein CASSAQGATYNEQFF.

This clonotype has at least ten counts. This rearrangement joins TRBV18 to TRBJ2-1; a weak D match, TRBD1 (6 bases). CDR3 length: 16 residues. Germline loops: CDR1 KGHSH, CDR2 LQKENI. V lost 3 bases and J 9 bases, leaving 21 bases between the germline ends. CDR3 residues: CASSPPQGSLYGEQFF. CDR3 in DNA: TGTGCCAGCTCACCGCCGCAGGGGAGTCTATATGGTGAGCAGTTCTTC.

This clonotype occurred many times. This chain uses TRBV20-1 with TRBJ2-1, with 11 bases identical to TRBD2. The CDR3 runs 13 residues. V trimming: 3 bases; J trimming: 9 bases; junction bases outside the gene matches: 4. Germline CDR1 is DFQATT and CDR2 is SNEGSKA (reference sequence). The CDR3 sequence is CSARLAGGGEQFF. In DNA form, the CDR3 reads TGCAGTGCTAGGCTAGCGGGAGGAGGTGAGCAGTTCTTC.

The rearrangement uses TRBV11-2 and TRBJ2-7, with D possibly called TRBD1 or TRBD2 (6 bases each). V was cut by 0 bases and J by 6 bases, with 18 bases left in between. The length of the CDR3 is 16 residues. The germline V gene encodes CDR1 SGHAT and CDR2 FQNNGV. The CDR3 sequence is CASSLDSTGAMGEQYF. CDR3 coding DNA: TGTGCCAGCAGCTTAGATTCAACGGGGGCTATGGGCGAGCAGTACTTC. Full variable domain (missing parts from reference TRBV11-2 and TRBJ2-7): EAGVAQSPRYKIIEKRQSVAFWCNPISGHATLYWYQQILGQGPKLLIQFQNNGVVDDSQLPKDRFSAERLKGVDSTLKIQPAKLEDSAVYLCASSLDSTGAMGEQYFGPGTRLTVT.

This chain connects TRBV6-5 to TRBJ2-3; D possibly corresponds to TRBD2 (6 bases). CDR3 length equals 16 residues. Deletions cut 7 bases from V and 2 bases from J, with 19 bases between. The V gene's germline CDR1 is MNHEY and CDR2 SVGAGI. Here the CDR3 reads CASTLLPRELTDTQYF. The CDR3 DNA follows: TGTGCCAGCACCTTACTCCCGCGGGAACTCACAGATACGCAGTATTTT.

Ten or more counts support this clonotype. DNA for the CDR3: TGCGCCAGCAGCTTGGATCCGGGACCCTATGGCTACACCTTC. Its translation: CASSLDPGPYGYTF. This rearrangement joins TRBV5-1 to TRBJ1-2; tentatively, D is TRBD1 (5 bases). CDR3 length: 14 amino acids. V shed 0 bases and J shed 4 bases, with 10 bases lying between them. CDR1 is SGHRS, CDR2 YFSETQ, per germline.

The chain employs TRBV6-2 or TRBV6-3 and TRBJ1-2; D call uncertain. CDR1 is MNHEY, CDR2 SVGEGT, per germline. CDR3 length: 14 residues. The V gene lost 2 bases and the J gene lost 4 bases, with 11 bases spanning the gap. The CDR3 sequence: CASSYEIRIYGYTF. CDR3 DNA: TGTGCCAGCAGTTACGAGATACGGATCTATGGCTACACCTTC.

This clonotype was counted between two and nine times. The J gene is TRBJ1-4, the V gene TRBV4-2; D might be TRBD1 (6 bases). Per the germline V gene, CDR1 is LGHNA and CDR2 is YNFKEQ. This CDR3 contains 16 residues. V lost 4 bases and J 12 bases, leaving 24 bases between the germline ends. As DNA, the CDR3 is TGTGCCAGCAGCCCTAGCGGGACACCCGTCGGCGTGCAACTGTTTTTT. Translated, it gives CASSPSGTPVGVQLFF.

This clonotype turned up a few times. The CDR3 DNA sequence: TGCGCCAGCAGTCCTGCCCAATACGGGGAGCTGTTTTTT. It translates to CASSPAQYGELFF. The rearrangement joins TRBV4-3 to TRBJ2-2; D is unclear. CDR1 LGHNA and CDR2 YSLEER come from the germline V gene. V was trimmed by 6 bases and J by 7 bases, leaving 12 bases between them. The CDR3 consists of 13 residues.

The J gene is TRBJ2-1, the V gene TRBV7-8; 11 nucleotides match TRBD2. The CDR3 runs 15 residues. The junction had 6 bases not matched to a gene; V was cut back by 5 bases and J by 6 bases. Per the germline V gene, CDR1 is SGHVS and CDR2 is FQNEAQ. CDR3 nucleotide sequence: TGTGCCAGCAGCGAGGTTAGCGGGGGGGCCAATGAGCAGTTCTTC. Its translation: CASSEVSGGANEQFF.

This clonotype came up a few times. V and J are TRBV7-2 and TRBJ2-1; weak D call: TRBD2 (5 bases). Trimming pared 6 bases from V and 9 bases from J, leaving 18 bases between. This CDR3 region has 14 residues. Germline-derived CDR1 and CDR2 are SGHTA and FQGNSA. CDR3 coding DNA: TGTGCCAGCAGTTTTCGTTTACGGGATGCTGAGCAGTTCTTC. It is translated as CASSFRLRDAEQFF.

This chain connects TRBV5-1 to TRBJ2-5, with D possibly matching TRBD2 (7 bases). V lost 2 bases and J lost 5, with 16 bases in between. In germline, CDR1 is SGHRS, CDR2 YFSETQ. This CDR3 region has 15 residues. Here the CDR3 DNA reads TGCGCCAGCAGCTTCCTCACAGGGAGGGTGGAGACCCAGTACTTC. The encoded protein is CASSFLTGRVETQYF. Full variable domain (rest looked up from reference TRBV5-1 and TRBJ2-5): KAGVTQTPRYLIKTRGQQVTLSCSPISGHRSVSWYQQTPGQGLQFLFEYFSETQRNKGNFPGRFSGRQFSNSRSEMNVSTLELGDSALYLCASSFLTGRVETQYFGPGTRLLVL.

Ten or more counts support this clonotype. The chain links TRBV7-9 to TRBJ2-7; D may be TRBD1 (7 bases). The CDR3 length is 14 residues. Between the trimmed V and J ends, which lost 6 bases and 4 bases, there was a span of 16 bases. CDR1 and CDR2 from the germline V gene are SEHNR and FQNEAQ (reference sequence). The CDR3 sequence: CASRPRQGGYEQYF. CDR3 coding DNA: TGTGCCAGCAGGCCGAGACAGGGAGGATACGAGCAGTACTTC.

The rearrangement uses TRBV7-2 and TRBJ1-3; TRBD1 aligns across 7 bases. From germline, CDR1 is SGHTA and CDR2 FQGNSA. J lost 2 bases, V lost 4 bases, and 5 bases had no gene match. The CDR3 covers 15 residues. In nucleotides, the CDR3 is TGTGCCAGCAGCTCCCGACAGGGAACTGGAAACACCATATATTTT. Its protein product is CASSSRQGTGNTIYF.

This clonotype was found many times. The chain has TRBV7-8 and TRBJ2-3; 9 bases agree with TRBD1. Germline V CDR1 and CDR2: SGHVS, FQNEAQ. J lost 5 bases, V lost 3 bases, and 12 bases had no gene match. The CDR3 has 17 amino acids. CDR3 amino acids: CASSFPSGTGILDTQYF. The CDR3 DNA follows: TGTGCCAGCAGCTTTCCCTCCGGGACAGGGATTTTAGATACGCAGTATTTT. Supplemented by reference TRBV7-8 and TRBJ2-3, the full variable domain reads GAGVSQSPRYKVAKRGQDVALRCDPISGHVSLFWYQQALGQGPEFLTYFQNEAQLDKSGLPSDRFFAERPEGSVSTLKIQRTQQEDSAVYLCASSFPSGTGILDTQYFGPGTRLTVL.

This clonotype was counted a few times. CDR3 sequence reads: CASSLLFNEKLFF. The CDR3 DNA sequence: TGTGCCAGCAGTTTGTTGTTTAATGAAAAACTGTTTTTT. The chain carries TRBV12-3 or TRBV12-4 and TRBJ1-4; D is undetermined. V was clipped by 3 bases and J by 4 bases, with 6 bases between them. There are 13 residues in the CDR3.

This chain links TRBV25-1 with TRBJ1-1; tentative D call: TRBD1 (6 bases). Trimming stripped 4 bases from V and 0 bases from J, with 9 bases between. Per the germline V gene, CDR1 is MGHDK and CDR2 is SYGVNS. CDR3 length equals 14 residues. The CDR3 region has the DNA TGTGCCAGCAGTGTGGACAGCCTGAACACTGAAGCTTTCTTT. Protein: CASSVDSLNTEAFF.

This clonotype has ten or more counts. This rearrangement joins TRBV12-3 or TRBV12-4 to TRBJ1-5; D ambiguous. V was cut by 2 bases and J by 4 bases, with 15 bases left in between. This CDR3 comprises 16 residues. CDR3: CASSLRVVEGNQPQHF. CDR3 sequence (DNA): TGTGCCAGCAGTTTACGCGTGGTTGAGGGAAATCAGCCCCAGCATTTT.

This clonotype has ten or more counts. V usage is TRBV3-1 and J usage is TRBJ1-1; no reliable D call. This CDR3 has 13 amino acids. V lost 4 bases to trimming and J lost 5 bases, with 11 bases between them. Germline lookup yields CDR1 LGHDT and CDR2 YNNKEL (reference sequence). As DNA, the CDR3 is TGTGCCAGCAGCCGGACCGAGGTGACTGAAGCTTTCTTT. Translated: CASSRTEVTEAFF.

The rearrangement uses TRBV7-9 and TRBJ2-7; the D is unclear. Germline V gene lookup returns CDR1 SEHNR and CDR2 FQNEAQ (reference sequence). The germline V and J ends were trimmed by 10 bases and 3 bases, with 16 bases remaining between them. This CDR3 is 13 amino acids long. In DNA, the CDR3 is TGTGCCACCTCGGTCACAGAAAGCTACGAGCAGTACTTC. Residues: CATSVTESYEQYF.

In its sample, this clonotype was seen many times. The gene calls are TRBV29-1 and TRBJ2-7, with 8 nucleotides matching TRBD2. Germline V gives CDR1 SQVTM, CDR2 ANQGSEA. This CDR3 comprises 13 residues. The J segment lost 1 base and the V segment lost 5 bases, leaving 4 bases of the junction unmatched. In DNA, the CDR3 is TGCAGCGTTTCTAGCGGGCCTTCCTACGAGCAGTACTTC. Translating gives CSVSSGPSYEQYF.

A word on this clonotype: This may be a read error: a much more frequent sequence differs by one nucleotide. J is TRBJ2-5 and V is TRBV3-1; D not certain. Germline CDR1 LGHDT, CDR2 YNNKEL (reference sequence). CDR3 length: 13 residues. The CDR3 DNA is TGTGCCAACAGCCAAGATTATTGGGAGACCCAGTACTTC. Protein: CANSQDYWETQYF.

This clonotype came up many times. J is TRBJ2-1 and V is TRBV28; 8 positions match TRBD1. The CDR3 consists of 15 residues. Germline V CDR1 and CDR2: MDHEN, SYDVKM. The V segment lost 3 bases and the J segment 2 bases; nucleotides outside the gene matches: 3. The CDR3 sequence: CASSLLQGAYNEQFF. The CDR3 nucleotides are TGTGCCAGCAGTTTGCTACAGGGGGCCTACAATGAGCAGTTCTTC.

V is TRBV7-3 and J is TRBJ2-1; 10 bases line up with TRBD1. The junction had 3 bases not matched to a gene; V was cut back by 5 bases and J by 8 bases. The CDR3 loop spans 13 amino acids. Germline V CDR1 and CDR2: SGHTA, FQGTGA. CDR3 in DNA: TGTGCCAGCAGCAAGACAGGGGGCGATGAGCAGTTCTTC. Protein product: CASSKTGGDEQFF.